The present T cell receptor beta chain was sequenced within a study of blood T cell repertoires in COVID-19. Overall study context: Samples of COVID-19 (acute and convalescent) were obtained from the United States, Italy and Spain. T cells, B-cell-depleted T cells, or PBMCs supplied cDNA or gDNA.

CDR3 size: 15 residues. CDR1 and CDR2 from the germline V gene are SGHRS and YFSETQ. V shed 0 bases and J shed 5 bases, with 14 bases lying between them. Per the original data handling: Quantification of nucleated cells was approximated via reference gene primer amplification. Some clones are missing from TCRdb's copy, which holds only in-frame ones; the method was immunoSEQ multiplex PCR. That table furnishes V, J and clone size, whereas the DNA furnished D and trimming. The sample includes roughly 280,000 clones, 86% of them seen just once. This receptor was obtained from a man between 40 and 49 years old with active or convalescent COVID-19. Sequenced sample: peripheral blood. The J gene is TRBJ1-2, the V gene TRBV5-1; a weak D match, TRBD1 (5 bases). In DNA form, the CDR3 reads TGCGCCAGCAGCTTGGGTGGGGCCCCGTCGTATGGCTACACCTTC. Translated, it gives CASSLGGAPSYGYTF.